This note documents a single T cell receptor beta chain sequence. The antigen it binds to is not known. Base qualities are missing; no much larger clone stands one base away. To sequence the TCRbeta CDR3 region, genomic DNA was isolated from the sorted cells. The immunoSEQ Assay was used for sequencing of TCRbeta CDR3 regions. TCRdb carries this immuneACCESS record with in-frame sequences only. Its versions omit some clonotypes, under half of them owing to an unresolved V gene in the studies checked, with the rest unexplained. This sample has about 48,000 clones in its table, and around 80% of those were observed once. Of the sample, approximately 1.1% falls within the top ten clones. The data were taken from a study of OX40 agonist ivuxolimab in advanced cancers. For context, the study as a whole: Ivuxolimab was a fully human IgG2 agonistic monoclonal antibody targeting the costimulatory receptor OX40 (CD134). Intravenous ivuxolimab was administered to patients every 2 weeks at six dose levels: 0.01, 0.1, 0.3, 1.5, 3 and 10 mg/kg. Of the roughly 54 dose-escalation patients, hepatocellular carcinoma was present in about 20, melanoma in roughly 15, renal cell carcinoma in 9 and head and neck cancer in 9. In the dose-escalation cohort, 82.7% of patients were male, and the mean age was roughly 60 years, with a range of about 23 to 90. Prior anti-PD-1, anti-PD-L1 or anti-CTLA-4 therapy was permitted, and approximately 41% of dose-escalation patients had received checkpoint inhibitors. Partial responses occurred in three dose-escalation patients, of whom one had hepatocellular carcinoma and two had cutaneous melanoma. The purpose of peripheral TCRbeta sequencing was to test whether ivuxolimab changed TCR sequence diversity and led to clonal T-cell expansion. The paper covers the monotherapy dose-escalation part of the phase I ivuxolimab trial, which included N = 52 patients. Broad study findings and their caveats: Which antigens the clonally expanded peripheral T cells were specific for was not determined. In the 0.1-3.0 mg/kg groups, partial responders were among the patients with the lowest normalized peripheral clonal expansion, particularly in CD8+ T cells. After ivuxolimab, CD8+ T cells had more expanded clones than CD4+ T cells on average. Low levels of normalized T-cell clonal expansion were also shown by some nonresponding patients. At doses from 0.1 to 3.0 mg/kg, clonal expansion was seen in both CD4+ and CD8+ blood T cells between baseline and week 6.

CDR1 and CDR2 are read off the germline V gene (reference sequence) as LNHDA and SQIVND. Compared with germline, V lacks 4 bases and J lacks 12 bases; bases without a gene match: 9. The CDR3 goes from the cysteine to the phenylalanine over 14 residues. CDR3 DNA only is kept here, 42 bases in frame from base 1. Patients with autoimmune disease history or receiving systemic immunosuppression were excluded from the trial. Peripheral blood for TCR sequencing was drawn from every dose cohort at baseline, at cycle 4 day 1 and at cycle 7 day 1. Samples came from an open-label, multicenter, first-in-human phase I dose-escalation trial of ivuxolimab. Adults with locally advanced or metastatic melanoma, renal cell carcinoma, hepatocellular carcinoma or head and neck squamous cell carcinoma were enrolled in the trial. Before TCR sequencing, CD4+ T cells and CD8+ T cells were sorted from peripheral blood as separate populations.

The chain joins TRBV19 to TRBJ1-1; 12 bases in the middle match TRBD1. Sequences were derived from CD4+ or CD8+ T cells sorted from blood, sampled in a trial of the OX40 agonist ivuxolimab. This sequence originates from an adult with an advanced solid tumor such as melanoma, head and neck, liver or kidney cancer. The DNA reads TGTGCCAGTAGTACCGGGACAGGGGGCACGAAATCTTTCTTT. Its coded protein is CASSTGTGGTKSFF. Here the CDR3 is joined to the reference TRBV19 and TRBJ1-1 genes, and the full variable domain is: DGGITQSPKYLFRKEGQNVTLSCEQNLNHDAMYWYRQDPGQGLRLIYYSQIVNDFQKGDIAEGYSVSREKKESFPLTVTSAQKNPTAFYLCASSTGTGGTKSFFGQGTRLTVV.